These 15 T cell receptor beta chains were sequenced from one sample in a study of OX40 agonist ivuxolimab in advanced cancers. TCRdb's table, derived via immunoSEQ multiplex PCR, lists solely in-frame clones and lacks some. The top ten clones hold roughly 3.4% of a sample with 38,000 or so clones, more than 70% of them seen once. Source: CD4+ or CD8+ T cells sorted from blood, taken in a trial of the OX40 agonist ivuxolimab. The receptors were gathered from an adult with an advanced solid tumor such as melanoma, head and neck, liver or kidney cancer.

V usage is TRBV7-9 and J usage is TRBJ1-1; tentatively, D is TRBD1 (6 bases). Germline loops: CDR1 SEHNR, CDR2 FQNEAQ (reference sequence). This CDR3 is built from 16 residues. The V and J ends lost 5 bases and 2 bases respectively, with 18 bases between them. CDR3 protein: CASSLTPGHRNTEAFF. Written as DNA, the CDR3 is TGTGCCAGCAGCCTAACCCCGGGACACCGCAACACTGAAGCTTTCTTT.

The genes are TRBV7-8 and TRBJ2-6; 13 positions match TRBD2. The germline CDR1 and CDR2 sequences are SGHVS and FQNEAQ. With V trimmed by 2 bases and J by 4 bases, 5 bases remained unmatched. The CDR3 runs to 18 residues. In nucleotides, the CDR3 is TGTGCCAGCAGCTTAAGGGGACTAGCGGGATTCGGGGCCAACGTCCTGACTTTC. Amino acid sequence: CASSLRGLAGFGANVLTF.

The CDR3 DNA reads TGCGCCAGCGGGGTGGGCGCTAGCTCCTACGAGCAGTACTTC. Its protein product is CASGVGASSYEQYF. The chain carries TRBV5-1 and TRBJ2-7; D is ambiguous. Trimming cost V 7 bases and J 0 bases, with 14 bases left between them. Germline V gene sequence: CDR1 SGHRS, CDR2 YFSETQ. This CDR3 comprises 14 residues.

CDR3 sequence reads: CASSLGGGRAKNIQYF. The DNA for the CDR3 is TGTGCCAGCAGCTTGGGCGGGGGTCGAGCCAAAAACATTCAGTACTTC. V and J are TRBV5-4 and TRBJ2-4, with 7 bases matching TRBD2. The CDR3 extends over 16 amino acids. In germline, CDR1 is SGHNT, CDR2 YYREEE (reference sequence). The V gene end was trimmed by 0 bases and the J gene end by 0 bases; junction bases not matched to a gene: 3.

The chain carries TRBV27 and TRBJ2-1; TRBD2 might be the D (6 bases). Trimming pared 7 bases from V and 8 bases from J, leaving 21 bases between. Germline assignment: CDR1 MNHEY and CDR2 SMNVEV (reference sequence). This CDR3 region has 15 residues. CDR3 amino acids: CASTPAGGANDEQFF. The CDR3 nucleotides read TGTGCCAGCACCCCAGCCGGGGGTGCTAACGATGAGCAGTTCTTC.

J is TRBJ2-5 and V is TRBV11-3, with 12 bases lining up with TRBD2. Losses at the gene ends were 5 bases for V and 4 bases for J; bases not matched to a gene: 5. Germline CDR1 reads SGHNT; CDR2 reads YENEEA. The CDR3 loop spans 15 amino acids. CDR3 nucleotides: TGTGCCAGCAGCGCGCGACTAGCGGGAGTAGAGACCCAGTACTTC. Translation gives CASSARLAGVETQYF.

This clone was recorded once. The chain has TRBV11-3 and TRBJ2-7; TRBD1 agrees at 7 bases. The V gene's germline CDR1 is SGHNT and CDR2 YENEEA. The CDR3 sequence is 15 residues long. V lost 2 bases to trimming and J lost 5 bases; unmatched junction nucleotides: 9. The CDR3 sequence: CASSLTSRGTHEQYF. CDR3 coding DNA: TGTGCCAGCAGCTTAACGAGCAGGGGGACCCACGAGCAGTACTTC.

In DNA, the CDR3 is TGTGCCAGCAGCTACAGGGCCAGCAGCAATGAGCAGTTCTTC. Its protein is CASSYRASSNEQFF. The V and J genes are TRBV7-2 and TRBJ2-1, with D maybe TRBD1 (6 bases). The germline V gene has CDR1 SGHTA and CDR2 FQGNSA. Trimming removed 4 bases at V and 6 bases at J, with 13 bases between. This CDR3 comprises 14 residues.

The chain employs TRBV7-6 and TRBJ2-1; 8 bases are a match to TRBD1. Germline assignment: CDR1 SGHVS and CDR2 FNYEAQ. The V segment lost 1 base and the J segment 2 bases; nucleotides outside the gene matches: 4. The CDR3 consists of 16 residues. CDR3 residues: CASSLVGTGTYNEQFF. CDR3 nucleotide sequence: TGTGCCAGCAGCTTAGTAGGGACAGGAACCTACAATGAGCAGTTCTTC. The full variable domain, its missing parts supplied by reference TRBV7-6 and TRBJ2-1, is GAGVSQSPRYKVTKRGQDVALRCDPISGHVSLYWYRQALGQGPEFLTYFNYEAQQDKSGLPNDRFSAERPEGSISTLTIQRTEQRDSAMYRCASSLVGTGTYNEQFFGPGTRLTVL.

This chain joins TRBV11-2 and TRBJ2-4, with 8 bases matching TRBD1. The CDR3 has 17 amino acids. Germline V lookup: CDR1 SGHAT, CDR2 FQNNGV. J lost 6 bases, V lost 1 base, and 11 bases had no gene match. The CDR3 DNA reads TGTGCCAGCAGCTTAGCACGCCGGACAGGGCAGGGAAACATTCAGTACTTC. It codes for CASSLARRTGQGNIQYF.

J is TRBJ2-3 and V is TRBV19, with TRBD2 as a possible D gene (6 bases). CDR1 LNHDA and CDR2 SQIVND come from the germline V gene (reference sequence). V lost 3 bases, J lost 6 bases, and 19 bases lay in between. This CDR3 contains 16 residues. CDR3 nucleotides: TGTGCCAGTAGTATTGCCGCGGGGTGGTCGGCGGATACGCAGTATTTT. As protein: CASSIAAGWSADTQYF.

This chain joins TRBV7-9 and TRBJ2-7, with 12 bases matching TRBD2. The CDR3 runs to 18 residues. The V and J ends lost 0 bases and 0 bases, in that order; junction bases with no gene match: 6. Germline V CDR1 and CDR2: SEHNR, FQNEAQ (reference sequence). The CDR3: CASSLAGTSGRRSYEQYF. CDR3 nucleotide sequence: TGTGCCAGCAGCTTAGCCGGGACTAGCGGGCGGCGCTCCTACGAGCAGTACTTC.

The chain couples TRBV2 to TRBJ1-5; TRBD1 matches 8 bases. CDR1 SNHLY and CDR2 FYNNEI come from the germline V gene. V gave up 8 bases and J gave up 6 bases; unmatched junction bases: 12. CDR3 length: 15 residues. CDR3 nucleotide sequence: TGTGCCAGCCAGCCTACAGGGGGTAGTCGTCAGCCCCAGCATTTT. Its translation: CASQPTGGSRQPQHF.

This clone occurred once. This sequence joins TRBV7-6 and TRBJ2-7; D not certain. CDR3 length: 12 amino acids. V lost 6 bases and J lost 7, with 13 bases in between. Germline V lookup: CDR1 SGHVS, CDR2 FNYEAQ. CDR3 nucleotide sequence: TGTGCCAGCAGGTCAAGGGTGGGGGAGCAGTACTTC. Its translation is CASRSRVGEQYF.

The chain employs TRBV7-3 and TRBJ2-7; weak D call: TRBD1 (5 bases). V was pared by 2 bases and J by 4 bases, with 9 bases between. The germline gives CDR1 SGHTA, CDR2 FQGTGA. The CDR3 covers 13 residues. The CDR3 reads CASSLGAGYEQYF. Here the CDR3 DNA reads TGTGCCAGCAGCTTAGGGGCAGGTTACGAGCAGTACTTC.